This TCR beta chain was captured in a study of blood T cell repertoires in COVID-19. Study-wide context: From the United States, Italy and Spain came samples of acute and convalescent COVID-19.

Across about two dozen US areas, participants ranged in age from 18 to 89 years. Participants reported their clinical history, and cohort assignment relied on those reports. Resolution of symptoms, clearance, or two negative PCRs was present in recovered Cohort 3 donors. This CDR3 has 14 residues. The germline gives CDR1 SGHRS, CDR2 YFSETQ. The J segment lost 1 base and the V segment lost 3 bases, leaving 3 bases of the junction unmatched. Sequencing was performed with immunoSEQ multiplex PCR; in TCRdb, only in-frame clones are kept and a portion is missing. The repertoire holds hundreds of thousands of clones, with approximately 90% as singletons.

The specimen sequenced was PBMCs or T cells enriched from blood (not recorded which). This rearrangement joins TRBV5-1 to TRBJ1-1; the match to TRBD1 covers 7 bases. This TCR derives from a woman aged 45-59 years who had recovered from COVID-19. Written as DNA, the CDR3 is TGCGCCAGCAGCTGGGGGGACAGGAACACTGAAGCTTTCTTT. It specifies CASSWGDRNTEAFF.